This T cell receptor beta chain appears in the sequencing data of a study of T-cell memory formation after mild COVID-19. Note on this clonotype: As yet, its antigen is unknown.

Per the germline V gene, CDR1 is SGHRS and CDR2 is YFSETQ. The length of the CDR3 is 14 residues. Trimming removed 4 bases from V and 3 bases from J, with 11 bases in between. Each CDR3 protein is one row after TCRdb ran MiXCR on the 5' RACE reads. The sample has 430,000 or so distinct CDR3 sequences; roughly 23% are singletons. Points from the study as a whole: That cross-reactive memory joined was suggested by some responding clones appearing in pre-infection memory. Specificity for SARS-CoV-2 was not confirmed among the second-wave clones peaking on day 37.

The genes are TRBV5-1 and TRBJ1-3; possible D gene TRBD1, 5 bases. The material sequenced was PBMCs or a T cell subset sorted from them (not recorded which). The source of this sequence is an adult woman who had mild COVID-19 (a few samples of this study predate the infection). Cell type and time point are not known. The CDR3 region has the DNA TGCGCCAGCAGCCCCGAGGGGATTGGAAACACCATATATTTT. Amino acids: CASSPEGIGNTIYF.